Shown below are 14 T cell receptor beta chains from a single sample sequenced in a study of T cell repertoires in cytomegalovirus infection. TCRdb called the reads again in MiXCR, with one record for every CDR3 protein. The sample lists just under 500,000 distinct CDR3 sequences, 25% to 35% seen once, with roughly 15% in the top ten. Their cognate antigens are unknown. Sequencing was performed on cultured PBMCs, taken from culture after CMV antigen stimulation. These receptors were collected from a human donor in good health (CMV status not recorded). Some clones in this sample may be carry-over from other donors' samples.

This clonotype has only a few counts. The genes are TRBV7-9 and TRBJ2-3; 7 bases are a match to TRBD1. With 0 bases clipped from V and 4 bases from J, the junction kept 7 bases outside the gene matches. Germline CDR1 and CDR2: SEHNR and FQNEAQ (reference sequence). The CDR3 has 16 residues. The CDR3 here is CASSLAQTGSADTQYF. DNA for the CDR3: TGTGCCAGCAGCTTAGCCCAGACAGGGTCGGCAGATACGCAGTATTTT.

For the CDR3, the DNA is TGTGCCAGCAGCACCGGACAGGTCGCAATGAACACTGAAGCTTTCTTT. Its protein is CASSTGQVAMNTEAFF. The J gene is TRBJ1-1, the V gene TRBV6-2 or TRBV6-3; the match to TRBD1 covers 7 bases. The CDR3 is 16 residues long. V dropped 6 bases and J dropped 0; count of bases not matched to a gene: 10. Germline CDR1 reads MNHEY; CDR2 reads SVGEGT.

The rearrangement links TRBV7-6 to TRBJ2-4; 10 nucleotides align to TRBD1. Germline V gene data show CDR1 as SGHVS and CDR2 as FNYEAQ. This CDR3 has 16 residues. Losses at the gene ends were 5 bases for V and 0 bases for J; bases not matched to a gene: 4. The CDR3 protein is CASSGRQGAAKNIQYF. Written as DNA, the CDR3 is TGTGCCAGCAGCGGGCGACAGGGGGCAGCCAAAAACATTCAGTACTTC.

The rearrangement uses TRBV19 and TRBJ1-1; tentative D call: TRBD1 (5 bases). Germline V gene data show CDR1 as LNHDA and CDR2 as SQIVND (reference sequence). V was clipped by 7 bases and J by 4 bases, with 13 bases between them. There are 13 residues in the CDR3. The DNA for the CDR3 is TGTGCCAGTAAGGCAGGGTCGACCACTGAAGCTTTCTTT. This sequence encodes CASKAGSTTEAFF.

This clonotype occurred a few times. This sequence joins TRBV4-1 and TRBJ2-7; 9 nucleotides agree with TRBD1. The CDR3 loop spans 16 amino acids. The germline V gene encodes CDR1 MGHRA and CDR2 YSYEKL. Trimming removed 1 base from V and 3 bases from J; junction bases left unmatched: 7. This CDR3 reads CASSQGPGQGIYEQYV. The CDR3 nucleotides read TGCGCCAGCAGCCAAGGACCGGGACAGGGTATCTACGAGCAGTACGTC.

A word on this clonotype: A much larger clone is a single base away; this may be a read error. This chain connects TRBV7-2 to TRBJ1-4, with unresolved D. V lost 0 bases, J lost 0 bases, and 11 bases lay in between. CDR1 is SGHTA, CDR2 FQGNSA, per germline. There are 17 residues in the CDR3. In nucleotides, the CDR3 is TGTGCCAGCAGCTTAGCCTCATGGATAGCAACTAATGAAAAACTGTTTTTT. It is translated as CASSLASWIATNEKLFF.

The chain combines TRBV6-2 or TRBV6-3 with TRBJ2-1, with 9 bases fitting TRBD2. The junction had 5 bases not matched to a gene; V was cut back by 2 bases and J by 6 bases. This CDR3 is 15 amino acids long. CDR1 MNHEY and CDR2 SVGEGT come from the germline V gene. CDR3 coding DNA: TGTGCCAGCAGTTACCTGGCGGGAGGGTCCAATGAGCAGTTCTTC. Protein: CASSYLAGGSNEQFF.

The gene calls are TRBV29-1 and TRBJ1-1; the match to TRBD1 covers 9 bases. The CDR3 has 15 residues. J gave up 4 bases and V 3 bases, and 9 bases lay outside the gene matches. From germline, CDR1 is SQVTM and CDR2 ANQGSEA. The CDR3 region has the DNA TGCAGCGTTGACCGTTCGGGACAGGGAAGCACTGAAGCTTTCTTT. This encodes CSVDRSGQGSTEAFF.

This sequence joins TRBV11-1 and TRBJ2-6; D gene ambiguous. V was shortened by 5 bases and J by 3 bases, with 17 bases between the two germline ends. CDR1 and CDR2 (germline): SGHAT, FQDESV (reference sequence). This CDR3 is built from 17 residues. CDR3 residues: CASSPGMGFVGANVLTF. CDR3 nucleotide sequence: TGTGCCAGCAGCCCTGGGATGGGTTTCGTTGGGGCCAACGTCCTGACTTTC.

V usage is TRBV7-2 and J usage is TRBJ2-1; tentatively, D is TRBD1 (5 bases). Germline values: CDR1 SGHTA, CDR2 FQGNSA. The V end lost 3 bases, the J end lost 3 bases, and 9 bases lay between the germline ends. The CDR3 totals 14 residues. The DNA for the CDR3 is TGTGCCAGCAGCTTCAGGACAAACTACAATGAGCAGTTCTTC. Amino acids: CASSFRTNYNEQFF.

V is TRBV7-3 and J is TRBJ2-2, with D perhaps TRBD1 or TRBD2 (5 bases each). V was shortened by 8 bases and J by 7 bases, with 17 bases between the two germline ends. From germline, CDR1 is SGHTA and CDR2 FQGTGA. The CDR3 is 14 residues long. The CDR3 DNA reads TGTGCCAGCGGGCTCCCGGGGCTCGGCGGGGAGCTGTTTTTT. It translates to CASGLPGLGGELFF.

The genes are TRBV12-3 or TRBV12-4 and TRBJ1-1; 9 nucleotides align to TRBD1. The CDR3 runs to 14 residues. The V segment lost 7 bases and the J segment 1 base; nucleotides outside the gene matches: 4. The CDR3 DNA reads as TGTGCCAGCACCTGGACAGGGGAGAACACTGAAGCTTTCTTT. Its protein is CASTWTGENTEAFF.

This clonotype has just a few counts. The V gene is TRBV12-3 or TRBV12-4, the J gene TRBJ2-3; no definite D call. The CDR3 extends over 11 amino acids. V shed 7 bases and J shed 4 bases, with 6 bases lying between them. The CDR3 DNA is TGTGCCAGCACCCTGGCAGATACGCAGTATTTT. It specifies CASTLADTQYF.

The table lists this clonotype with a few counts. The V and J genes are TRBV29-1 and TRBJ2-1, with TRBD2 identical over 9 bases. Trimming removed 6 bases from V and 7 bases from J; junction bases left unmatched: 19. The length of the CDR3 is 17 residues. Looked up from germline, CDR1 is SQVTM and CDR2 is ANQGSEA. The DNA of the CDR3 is TGCAGCGTGGGTTGGGGACCATTAGCGGGAGTGGTAAATGAGCAGTTCTTC. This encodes CSVGWGPLAGVVNEQFF.